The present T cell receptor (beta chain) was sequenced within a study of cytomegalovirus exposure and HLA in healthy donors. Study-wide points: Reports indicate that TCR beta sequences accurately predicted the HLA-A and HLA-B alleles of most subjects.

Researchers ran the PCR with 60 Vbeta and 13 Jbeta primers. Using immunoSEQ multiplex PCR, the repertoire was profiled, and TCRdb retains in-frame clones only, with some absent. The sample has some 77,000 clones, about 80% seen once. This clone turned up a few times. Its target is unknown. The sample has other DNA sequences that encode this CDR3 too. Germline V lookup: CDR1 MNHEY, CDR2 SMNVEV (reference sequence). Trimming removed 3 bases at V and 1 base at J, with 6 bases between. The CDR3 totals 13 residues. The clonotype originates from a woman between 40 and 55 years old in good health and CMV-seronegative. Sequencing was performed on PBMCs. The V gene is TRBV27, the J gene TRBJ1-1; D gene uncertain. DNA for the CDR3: TGTGCCAGCAGTTTTAGAAGGAACACTGAAGCTTTCTTT. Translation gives CASSFRRNTEAFF.